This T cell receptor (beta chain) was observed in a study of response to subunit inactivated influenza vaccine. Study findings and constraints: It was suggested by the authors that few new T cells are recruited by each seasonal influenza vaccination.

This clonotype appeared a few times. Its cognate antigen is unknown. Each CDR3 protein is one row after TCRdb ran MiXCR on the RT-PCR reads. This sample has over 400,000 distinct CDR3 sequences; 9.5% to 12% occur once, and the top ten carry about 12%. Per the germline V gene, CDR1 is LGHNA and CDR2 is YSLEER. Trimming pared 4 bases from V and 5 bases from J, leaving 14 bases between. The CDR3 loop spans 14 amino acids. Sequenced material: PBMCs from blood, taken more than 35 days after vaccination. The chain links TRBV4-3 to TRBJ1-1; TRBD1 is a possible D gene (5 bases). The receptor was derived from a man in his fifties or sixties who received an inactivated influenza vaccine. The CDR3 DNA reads TGCGCCAGCAGCCGAAGTCTGGGGCGGACTGAAGCTTTCTTT. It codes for CASSRSLGRTEAFF.